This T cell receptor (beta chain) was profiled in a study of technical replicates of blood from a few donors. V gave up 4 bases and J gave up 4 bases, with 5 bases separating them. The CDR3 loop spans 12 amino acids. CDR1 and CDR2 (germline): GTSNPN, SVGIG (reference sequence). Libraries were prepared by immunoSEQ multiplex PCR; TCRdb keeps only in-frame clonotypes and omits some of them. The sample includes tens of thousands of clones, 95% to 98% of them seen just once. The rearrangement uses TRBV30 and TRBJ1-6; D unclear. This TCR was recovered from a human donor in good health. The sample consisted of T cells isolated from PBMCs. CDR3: CAWTVYNSPLHF. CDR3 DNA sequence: TGTGCCTGGACAGTTTATAATTCACCCCTCCACTTT.